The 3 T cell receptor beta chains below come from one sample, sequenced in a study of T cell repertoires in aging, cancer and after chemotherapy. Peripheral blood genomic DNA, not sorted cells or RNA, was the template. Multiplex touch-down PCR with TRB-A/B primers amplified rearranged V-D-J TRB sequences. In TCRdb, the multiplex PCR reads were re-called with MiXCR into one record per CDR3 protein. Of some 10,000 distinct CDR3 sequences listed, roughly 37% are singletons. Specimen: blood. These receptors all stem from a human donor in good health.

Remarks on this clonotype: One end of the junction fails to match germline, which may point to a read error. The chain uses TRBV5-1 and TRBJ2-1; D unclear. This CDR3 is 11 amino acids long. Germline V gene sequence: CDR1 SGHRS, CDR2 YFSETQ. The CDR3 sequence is CASSVDKEQFF. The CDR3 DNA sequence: TGCGCCAGCAGCGTTGACAAGGAGCAGTTCTTC.

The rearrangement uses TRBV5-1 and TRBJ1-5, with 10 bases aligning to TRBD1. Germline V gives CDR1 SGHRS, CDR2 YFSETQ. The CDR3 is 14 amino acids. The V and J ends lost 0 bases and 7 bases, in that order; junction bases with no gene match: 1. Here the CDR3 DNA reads TGCGCCAGCAGCTTGGGGACAGGGGGGCAGCCCCAGCATTTT. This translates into CASSLGTGGQPQHF.

For the CDR3, the DNA is TGTGCCAGCAGCTTGAGGGGACTAGCGGGAGATGAGGAGACCCAGTACTTC. It yields the protein CASSLRGLAGDEETQYF. This rearrangement joins TRBV13 to TRBJ2-5; 14 bases align to TRBD2. CDR1 is PRHDT and CDR2 is FYEKMQ in the germline V gene (reference sequence). Losses at the gene ends were 3 bases for V and 5 bases for J; bases not matched to a gene: 8. The CDR3 has 17 residues. The whole variable domain, filled in from reference TRBV13 and TRBJ2-5, reads AAGVIQSPRHLIKEKRETATLKCYPIPRHDTVYWYQQGPGQDPQFLISFYEKMQSDKGSIPDRFSAQQFSDYHSELNMSSLELGDSALYFCASSLRGLAGDEETQYFGPGTRLLVL.